The 14 T cell receptor beta chains reported below all come from one sample, sequenced in a study of neoadjuvant anti-PD-1 for oral cavity cancer. The data were produced by immunoSEQ multiplex PCR, yet TCRdb's version contains in-frame clones alone and is incomplete. The sample lists several thousand clones; 50% to 75% were seen once. This specimen consisted of tumor tissue, obtained before nivolumab (anti-PD-1) treatment. Receptor source: a person aged 35-80 years with oral cavity squamous cell carcinoma.

V and J are TRBV7-3 and TRBJ1-5; tentative D call: TRBD1 (5 bases). The V and J ends lost 5 bases and 5 bases respectively, with 13 bases between them. The CDR3 runs 14 residues. Germline V CDR1 and CDR2: SGHTA, FQGTGA. This CDR3 is CASSRRARDQPQHF. CDR3 in DNA: TGTGCCAGCAGCCGCAGGGCTAGGGATCAGCCCCAGCATTTT.

The chain couples TRBV6-1 to TRBJ2-7; 11 bases agree with TRBD2. The CDR3 consists of 14 residues. Germline assignment: CDR1 MNHNS and CDR2 SASEGT. With V trimmed by 2 bases and J by 10 bases, 7 bases remained unmatched. The CDR3 DNA reads TGTGCCAGCAGTGAACGAACTAGCGGGAGCCGCCAGTACTTC. Translation gives CASSERTSGSRQYF.

This chain links TRBV27 with TRBJ2-2, with D perhaps matching TRBD2 (6 bases). V lost 2 bases, J lost 11 bases, and 12 bases lay in between. Germline V CDR1 and CDR2: MNHEY, SMNVEV (reference sequence). The CDR3 sequence is 13 residues long. The CDR3 loop reads CASSLRAGLELFF. In DNA form, the CDR3 reads TGTGCCAGCAGTTTACGGGCGGGGCTCGAGCTGTTTTTT.

The V gene is TRBV14, the J gene TRBJ1-4; D may be TRBD1 (6 bases). This CDR3 has 19 amino acids. V lost 3 bases and J lost 0, with 20 bases in between. Germline V gene lookup returns CDR1 SGHDN and CDR2 FVKESK. Written as DNA, the CDR3 is TGTGCCAGCAGCCAGGCGAGGGGGGGGTCAGCGGCAACTAATGAAAAACTGTTTTTT. As protein: CASSQARGGSAATNEKLFF.

The rearrangement links TRBV11-2 to TRBJ1-4; no reliable D call. The CDR3 is made up of 15 amino acids. Per germline, CDR1 SGHAT and CDR2 FQNNGV. V gave up 1 base and J gave up 3 bases, with 9 bases separating them. The CDR3 sequence is CASSLVRAPNEKLFF. CDR3 coding DNA: TGTGCCAGCAGCTTAGTAAGGGCCCCTAATGAAAAACTGTTTTTT. The variable domain in full, completed from reference TRBV11-2 and TRBJ1-4, reads EAGVAQSPRYKIIEKRQSVAFWCNPISGHATLYWYQQILGQGPKLLIQFQNNGVVDDSQLPKDRFSAERLKGVDSTLKIQPAKLEDSAVYLCASSLVRAPNEKLFFGSGTQLSVL.

This chain connects TRBV28 to TRBJ1-2; D is possibly TRBD1 (5 bases). Trimming removed 3 bases at V and 4 bases at J, with 6 bases between. The germline V gene has CDR1 MDHEN and CDR2 SYDVKM. The CDR3 is made up of 12 amino acids. The CDR3 DNA reads TGTGCCAGCAGTTTCCAGGGCTATGGCTACACCTTC. This encodes CASSFQGYGYTF.

This clone is labeled medium-sized. This chain connects TRBV5-1 to TRBJ2-5, with D unresolved. V was pared by 5 bases and J by 3 bases, with 8 bases between. Looked up from germline, CDR1 is SGHRS and CDR2 is YFSETQ. The CDR3 is 12 residues long. The CDR3 loop is CASRTREETQYF. The CDR3 region has the DNA TGCGCCAGCAGGACCCGGGAAGAGACCCAGTACTTC.

The table lists this clone with a few counts. The CDR3 DNA sequence: TGTGCCAGCAGTCAGGGAATGAACACTGAAGCTTTCTTT. Translation gives CASSQGMNTEAFF. This chain joins TRBV2 and TRBJ1-1, with D maybe TRBD1 (5 bases). CDR1 and CDR2 from the germline V gene are SNHLY and FYNNEI. The V and J ends lost 5 bases and 0 bases respectively, with 7 bases between them. This CDR3 is built from 13 residues.

The gene calls are TRBV29-1 and TRBJ2-7; D is ambiguous. The CDR3 runs 13 residues. Germline assignment: CDR1 SQVTM and CDR2 ANQGSEA. Trimming removed 7 bases from V and 5 bases from J, with 18 bases in between. In nucleotides, the CDR3 is TGCAGCGGGTGGGAATCCGGTAGGGACGAGCAGTACTTC. Translating gives CSGWESGRDEQYF.

The DNA for the CDR3 is TGTGCCAGCAGTCTAAGACAGGGATGGGACGAAAAACTGTTTTTT. It translates to CASSLRQGWDEKLFF. The chain is built from TRBV6-5 and TRBJ1-4; 7 nucleotides align to TRBD1. Losses at the gene ends were 5 bases for V and 8 bases for J; bases not matched to a gene: 11. This CDR3 spans 15 amino acids. In germline, CDR1 is MNHEY, CDR2 SVGAGI.

This clone was detected only a few times. The J gene is TRBJ2-5, the V gene TRBV28; TRBD1 matches at 8 bases. This CDR3 is built from 13 residues. V lost 6 bases to trimming and J lost 4 bases; unmatched junction nucleotides: 4. Per germline, CDR1 MDHEN and CDR2 SYDVKM. The CDR3 region is CASRSTGGETQYF. The CDR3 DNA reads as TGTGCCAGCAGATCTACAGGGGGAGAGACCCAGTACTTC. Looking up the rest from reference TRBV28 and TRBJ2-5 gives the full variable domain: DVKVTQSSRYLVKRTGEKVFLECVQDMDHENMFWYRQDPGLGLRLIYFSYDVKMKEKGDIPEGYSVSREKKERFSLILESASTNQTSMYLCASRSTGGETQYFGPGTRLLVL.

This rearrangement joins TRBV30 to TRBJ1-1; D call uncertain. The CDR3 consists of 11 residues. V dropped 5 bases and J dropped 1 base, with 5 bases sitting between them. Germline V gene sequence: CDR1 GTSNPN, CDR2 SVGIG (reference sequence). The CDR3 loop reads CAWAPNTEAFF. CDR3 DNA sequence: TGTGCCTGGGCTCCGAACACTGAAGCTTTCTTT.

The genes are TRBV6-1 and TRBJ2-4; D gene unclear. The V end lost 3 bases, the J end lost 5 bases, and 5 bases lay between the germline ends. This CDR3 is 12 amino acids long. Per the germline V gene, CDR1 is MNHNS and CDR2 is SASEGT. The CDR3 region has the DNA TGTGCCAGCAGTGACGGAGAAAACATTCAGTACTTC. It is translated as CASSDGENIQYF.

The chain employs TRBV5-8 and TRBJ1-1; the D gene is possibly TRBD1 (5 bases). The V end lost 0 bases, the J end lost 0 bases, and 9 bases lay between the germline ends. The CDR3 sequence is 15 residues long. Germline CDR1 reads SGHTS; CDR2 reads YDEGEE. This CDR3 reads CASSLGGIVNTEAFF. CDR3 nucleotides: TGTGCCAGCAGCTTGGGGGGCATAGTGAACACTGAAGCTTTCTTT.